A selection of T cell receptor beta chains follows, all from one sample in a study of beta chain features in type 1 diabetes. Data came from immunoSEQ multiplex PCR; TCRdb stores just in-frame clones and leaves some out. The table lists 350,000 to 450,000 clones, approximately 14% of them singletons. The specimen was naive CD4+ T cells from blood. These receptors all come from a man aged 25 to 45 in good health. Each CDR3 is given with its conserved first and last residue. D genes are given only for firm matches. Some rows have no size entry. The others give once, few or many, or a class for an expanded clone.

J: TRBJ2-3
size: few
V: TRBV10-3
length: 13
D: .
DNA: TGTGCCATCAGTGATACTAGCACAGATACGCAGTATTTT
CDR3: CAISDTSTDTQYF

J: TRBJ1-2
size: few
V: TRBV7-2
length: 14
D: TRBD1
DNA: TGTGCCAGCAGCTTAGCAACAGGGGTCTATGGCTACACCTTC
CDR3: CASSLATGVYGYTF

J: TRBJ1-1
size: few
V: TRBV18
length: 16
D: TRBD1
DNA: TGTGCCAGCTCACCTGTCGTTTCAGGGGGCTACACTGAAGCTTTCTTT
CDR3: CASSPVVSGGYTEAFF

J: TRBJ2-5
size: .
V: TRBV11-3
length: 14
D: .
DNA: TGTGCCAGCAGAGCCGGGACACCAAGATCGGCCCAGTACTTC
CDR3: CASRAGTPRSAQYF

J: TRBJ1-1
size: .
V: TRBV5-4
length: 16
D: .
DNA: TGTGCCAGCACCATGCAGGGATCGTCTCTTAACACTGAAGCTTTCTTT
CDR3: CASTMQGSSLNTEAFF

J: TRBJ2-1
size: .
V: TRBV11-2
length: 14
D: TRBD1
DNA: TGTGCCAGCAGCTTGTTACAGGGGGCTTATGAGCAGTTCTTC
CDR3: CASSLLQGAYEQFF

J: TRBJ2-1
size: .
V: TRBV7-2
length: 15
D: TRBD2
DNA: TGTGCCAGCAGCCTTACCGGGACTAGATACAATGAGCAGTTCTTC
CDR3: CASSLTGTRYNEQFF

J: TRBJ1-2
size: few
V: TRBV30
length: 12
D: .
DNA: TGTGCCTGGAGTGTTTGGGACTATGGCTACACCTTC
CDR3: CAWSVWDYGYTF

J: TRBJ1-1
size: .
V: TRBV15
length: 14
D: .
DNA: TGTGCCACCAGCAGAGATGTACGGAACACTGAAGCTTTCTTT
CDR3: CATSRDVRNTEAFF

J: TRBJ2-1
size: .
V: TRBV7-9
length: 13
D: .
DNA: TGTGCCAGCAGCTCCGGCTTCTACAATGAGCAGTTCTTC
CDR3: CASSSGFYNEQFF

J: TRBJ2-1
size: .
V: TRBV19
length: 15
D: .
DNA: TGTGCCAGTAGTTCCATCGACCGAGTCCCCAATGAGCAGTTCTTC
CDR3: CASSSIDRVPNEQFF

J: TRBJ1-3
size: .
V: TRBV9
length: 13
D: TRBD1
DNA: TGTGCCAGCAGCTCCCAGGGGGCAGACACCATATATTTT
CDR3: CASSSQGADTIYF

J: TRBJ2-7
size: few
V: TRBV5-1
length: 14
D: .
DNA: TGCGCCAGCAGCTTGGAACTCCCATCCTACGAGCAGTACTTC
CDR3: CASSLELPSYEQYF

J: TRBJ2-7
size: few
V: TRBV18
length: 15
D: TRBD1
DNA: TGTGCCAGCTCACCACGGAGACAGGGGCGGTACGAGCAGTACTTC
CDR3: CASSPRRQGRYEQYF

J: TRBJ2-2
size: .
V: TRBV14
length: 17
D: TRBD2
DNA: TGTGCCAGCAGCCAAGAAGTAGCGGGCCTGAACACCGGGGAGCTGTTTTTT
CDR3: CASSQEVAGLNTGELFF

J: TRBJ2-3
size: .
V: TRBV4-1
length: 16
D: TRBD2
DNA: TGCGCCAGCAGCCAAGCGTGGCGGGGGGGCAGTGATACGCAGTATTTT
CDR3: CASSQAWRGGSDTQYF

J: TRBJ2-7
size: .
V: TRBV28
length: 15
D: .
DNA: TGTGCCAGCAGTACCGCCGGGGCCGGGGGACACGAGCAGTACTTC
CDR3: CASSTAGAGGHEQYF

J: TRBJ2-1
size: .
V: TRBV7-2
length: 15
D: TRBD2
DNA: TGTGCCAGCAGCTTTAGCGGGGGCCATAGCAATGAGCAGTTCTTC
CDR3: CASSFSGGHSNEQFF

J: TRBJ1-2
size: few
V: TRBV7-8
length: 14
D: .
DNA: TGTGCCAGCAGCCCCTGGGGTACCCAGTCTGGCTACACCTTC
CDR3: CASSPWGTQSGYTF

J: TRBJ2-4
size: few
V: TRBV5-6
length: 14
D: TRBD1
DNA: TGTGCCAGCAGCTTGGGGACAGGGGCTAACATTCAGTACTTC
CDR3: CASSLGTGANIQYF

J: TRBJ2-5
size: .
V: TRBV7-9
length: 16
D: .
DNA: TGTGCCAGCAGCTCCAACAGGGGGGGCCGCCAAGAGACCCAGTACTTC
CDR3: CASSSNRGGRQETQYF

J: TRBJ2-5
size: few
V: TRBV20-1
length: 11
D: .
DNA: TGCAGTGCCGGGGAGAGGGAGACCCAGTACTTC
CDR3: CSAGERETQYF

J: TRBJ2-5
size: .
V: TRBV7-2
length: 15
D: TRBD2
DNA: TGTGCCAGCAGGCCTAGCGGGGGGGCCGGAGAGACCCAGTACTTC
CDR3: CASRPSGGAGETQYF

J: TRBJ2-3
size: few
V: TRBV30
length: 16
D: .
DNA: TGTGCCTGGAGTGTAAGTAGACTCCACTCCACAGATACGCAGTATTTT
CDR3: CAWSVSRLHSTDTQYF

J: TRBJ2-5
size: .
V: TRBV5-1
length: 13
D: .
DNA: TGCGCCAGCAGCTTTCGGGAGATGCAGACCCAGTACTTC
CDR3: CASSFREMQTQYF

J: TRBJ2-5
size: .
V: TRBV6-6
length: 15
D: TRBD2
DNA: TGTGCCAGTGCCCAGACTAGCGGGAGGAAAGAGACCCAGTACTTC
CDR3: CASAQTSGRKETQYF

J: TRBJ2-1
size: .
V: TRBV11-2
length: 15
D: TRBD2
DNA: TGTGCCAGCTCCTTAGCGGGAGAGTCGTACAATGAGCAGTTCTTC
CDR3: CASSLAGESYNEQFF

J: TRBJ1-2
size: few
V: TRBV7-9
length: 13
D: .
DNA: TGTGCCAGCAGCTCTCGCTGGGACACCGGCTACACCTTC
CDR3: CASSSRWDTGYTF

J: TRBJ2-7
size: .
V: TRBV7-2
length: 16
D: TRBD1
DNA: TGTGCCAGCAGCACAACTACCGGGACAGGGTTCTACGAGCAGTACTTC
CDR3: CASSTTTGTGFYEQYF

J: TRBJ2-3
size: .
V: TRBV7-9
length: 14
D: .
DNA: TGTGCCAGCAGCCTAGACAGTAGCACAGATACGCAGTATTTT
CDR3: CASSLDSSTDTQYF

J: TRBJ1-5
size: .
V: TRBV30
length: 15
D: TRBD1
DNA: TGTGCCTGGACCGACAGGGACAGGGGCAATCAGCCCCAGCATTTT
CDR3: CAWTDRDRGNQPQHF

J: TRBJ2-7
size: few
V: TRBV6-6
length: 14
D: .
DNA: TGTGCCAGCAGTTTTCGGGTGGAAAAATACGAGCAGTACTTC
CDR3: CASSFRVEKYEQYF

J: TRBJ2-1
size: .
V: TRBV30
length: 14
D: TRBD2
DNA: TGTGCCGGTAAGAGGGCGGGAGGTCCTGATGAGCAGTTCTTC
CDR3: CAGKRAGGPDEQFF

J: TRBJ2-1
size: few
V: TRBV9
length: 13
D: .
DNA: TGTGCCAGCAGCGGGACTCCGAACTATGAGCAGTTCTTC
CDR3: CASSGTPNYEQFF

J: TRBJ2-5
size: .
V: TRBV19
length: 17
D: TRBD2
DNA: TGTGCCAGTAGTACCCTAGCGGGAGCTCCCCGACAAGAGACCCAGTACTTC
CDR3: CASSTLAGAPRQETQYF

J: TRBJ1-1
size: .
V: TRBV10-3
length: 15
D: TRBD1
DNA: TGTGCCATCAGTAGGGGACAGCGATTGAACACTGAAGCTTTCTTT
CDR3: CAISRGQRLNTEAFF

J: TRBJ2-3
size: few
V: TRBV2
length: 16
D: TRBD2
DNA: TGTGCCAGCAGTGAGACAGCGGGAAGGGGTACAGATACGCAGTATTTT
CDR3: CASSETAGRGTDTQYF

J: TRBJ1-1
size: .
V: TRBV5-4
length: 15
D: .
DNA: TGTGCCAGCAGCTCCGCGAGGGACATGAACACTGAAGCTTTCTTT
CDR3: CASSSARDMNTEAFF

J: TRBJ2-3
size: few
V: TRBV18
length: 11
D: .
DNA: TGTGCCAGCTCGTTCACAGATACGCAGTATTTT
CDR3: CASSFTDTQYF

J: TRBJ1-2
size: .
V: TRBV4-3
length: 12
D: .
DNA: TGCGCCAGCAGCCAAAATCAGGGTGGCTACACCTTC
CDR3: CASSQNQGGYTF

J: TRBJ2-5
size: .
V: TRBV7-7
length: 15
D: TRBD1
DNA: TGTGCCAGCAGCTTTACGACAGGGTCACGGGAGACCCAGTACTTC
CDR3: CASSFTTGSRETQYF

J: TRBJ2-5
size: few
V: TRBV6-4
length: 13
D: TRBD1
DNA: TGTGCCAGCAGTGACACCCAGGGGGCGGTCCAGTACTTC
CDR3: CASSDTQGAVQYF

J: TRBJ2-3
size: .
V: TRBV7-6
length: 14
D: .
DNA: TGTGCCAGCAGCCTCCTCGCTCGGTCAGATACGCAGTATTTT
CDR3: CASSLLARSDTQYF

J: TRBJ2-5
size: .
V: TRBV7-9
length: 16
D: .
DNA: TGTGCCAGCGGGCCCGGGCGGGACCCTGAGTGGGCGACCCAGTACTTC
CDR3: CASGPGRDPEWATQYF

J: TRBJ2-1
size: .
V: TRBV9
length: 15
D: TRBD1
DNA: TGTGCCAGCAGCCCAAGGACAGGGGAGTACAATGAGCAGTTCTTC
CDR3: CASSPRTGEYNEQFF

J: TRBJ2-2
size: .
V: TRBV9
length: 15
D: .
DNA: TGTGCCAGCAGCGTTACCGGGTACAACACCGGGGAGCTGTTTTTT
CDR3: CASSVTGYNTGELFF

J: TRBJ2-2
size: .
V: TRBV29-1
length: 13
D: .
DNA: TGCAGCGTTGACGGTCAGAGCACCGGGGAGCTGTTTTTT
CDR3: CSVDGQSTGELFF

J: TRBJ2-1
size: few
V: TRBV7-2
length: 18
D: .
DNA: TGTGCCAGCAGCCAGTATAACTGGGACGCCTACTCCTACAATGAGCAGTTCTTC
CDR3: CASSQYNWDAYSYNEQFF

J: TRBJ2-6
size: .
V: TRBV19
length: 17
D: .
DNA: TGTGCCAGTAGTATTCTTTCTTCGGTCGCTGGGGCCAACGTCCTGACTTTC
CDR3: CASSILSSVAGANVLTF

J: TRBJ2-1
size: .
V: TRBV29-1
length: 14
D: .
DNA: TGCAGCGCCCGACAGTCCCTACCACCCAATGAGCAGTTCTTC
CDR3: CSARQSLPPNEQFF

J: TRBJ2-1
size: many
V: TRBV30
length: 15
D: .
DNA: TGTGCCTGGAGGGCAGGGGTGGTGGTCTACAATGAGCAGTTCTTC
CDR3: CAWRAGVVVYNEQFF

J: TRBJ2-3
size: .
V: TRBV5-1
length: 14
D: .
DNA: TGCGCCAGCAGCACGGGACGTAGCACAGATACGCAGTATTTT
CDR3: CASSTGRSTDTQYF

J: TRBJ2-1
size: .
V: TRBV4-1
length: 14
D: TRBD1
DNA: TGCGCCAGCAGCCTCCGGGACAGGGGGCCTGAGCAGTTCTTC
CDR3: CASSLRDRGPEQFF

J: TRBJ2-1
size: .
V: TRBV7-2
length: 15
D: TRBD1
DNA: TGTGCCAGCAGCTTAGTGGGACAGAGAAGTAATGAGCAGTTCTTC
CDR3: CASSLVGQRSNEQFF

J: TRBJ2-3
size: .
V: TRBV29-1
length: 15
D: TRBD1
DNA: TGCAGCGTTGAAGCCGGGACAGATAGCACAGATACGCAGTATTTT
CDR3: CSVEAGTDSTDTQYF